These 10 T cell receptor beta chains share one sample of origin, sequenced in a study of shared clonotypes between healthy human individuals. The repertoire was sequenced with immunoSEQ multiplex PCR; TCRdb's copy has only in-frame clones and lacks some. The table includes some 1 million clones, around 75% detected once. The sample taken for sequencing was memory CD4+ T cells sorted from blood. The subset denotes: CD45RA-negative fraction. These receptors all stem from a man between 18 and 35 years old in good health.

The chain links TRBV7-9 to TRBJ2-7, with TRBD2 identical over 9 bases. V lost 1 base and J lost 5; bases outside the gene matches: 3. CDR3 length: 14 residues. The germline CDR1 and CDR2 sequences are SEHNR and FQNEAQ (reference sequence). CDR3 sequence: CASSLDGGRDEQYF. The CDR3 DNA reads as TGTGCCAGCAGCTTAGATGGCGGGAGGGACGAGCAGTACTTC.

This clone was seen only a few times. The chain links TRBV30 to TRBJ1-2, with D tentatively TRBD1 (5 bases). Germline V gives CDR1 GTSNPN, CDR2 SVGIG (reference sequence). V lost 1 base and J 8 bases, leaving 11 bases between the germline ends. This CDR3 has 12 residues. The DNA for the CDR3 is TGTGCCTGGAGTGGTGGCAGGGAAGGCTACACCTTC. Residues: CAWSGGREGYTF.

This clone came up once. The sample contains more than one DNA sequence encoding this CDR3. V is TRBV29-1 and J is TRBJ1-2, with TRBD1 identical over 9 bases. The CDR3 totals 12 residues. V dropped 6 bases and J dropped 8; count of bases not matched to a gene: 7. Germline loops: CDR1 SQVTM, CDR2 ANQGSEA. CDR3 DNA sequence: TGCAGCGTGGAGGGACAGGGCAACGGCTACACCTTC. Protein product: CSVEGQGNGYTF.

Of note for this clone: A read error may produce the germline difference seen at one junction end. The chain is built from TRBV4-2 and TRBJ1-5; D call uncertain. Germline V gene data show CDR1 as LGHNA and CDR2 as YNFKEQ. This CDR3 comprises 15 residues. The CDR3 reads CASSQDPSGGQPQHF. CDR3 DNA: TGTGCCAGCAGTCAAGATCCCAGTGGAGGACAGCCCCAGCATTTT.

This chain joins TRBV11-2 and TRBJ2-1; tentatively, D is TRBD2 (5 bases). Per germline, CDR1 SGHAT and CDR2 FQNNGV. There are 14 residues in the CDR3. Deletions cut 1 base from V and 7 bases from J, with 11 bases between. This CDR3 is CASSLGGRPNEQFF. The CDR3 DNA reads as TGTGCCAGCAGCTTAGGAGGGAGACCTAATGAGCAGTTCTTC.

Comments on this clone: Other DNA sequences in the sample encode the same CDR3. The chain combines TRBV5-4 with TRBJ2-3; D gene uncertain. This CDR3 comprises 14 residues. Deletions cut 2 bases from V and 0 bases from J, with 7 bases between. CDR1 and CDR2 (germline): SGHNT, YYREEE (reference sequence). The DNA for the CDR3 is TGTGCCAGCAGCTTCCCCGGCAGCACAGATACGCAGTATTTT. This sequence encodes CASSFPGSTDTQYF.

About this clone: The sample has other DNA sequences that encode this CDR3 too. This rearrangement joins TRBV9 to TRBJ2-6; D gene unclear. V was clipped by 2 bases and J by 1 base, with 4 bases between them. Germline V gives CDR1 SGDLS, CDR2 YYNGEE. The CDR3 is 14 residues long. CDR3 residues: CASSVLSGANVLTF. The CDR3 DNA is TGTGCCAGCAGCGTTTTATCTGGGGCCAACGTCCTGACTTTC.

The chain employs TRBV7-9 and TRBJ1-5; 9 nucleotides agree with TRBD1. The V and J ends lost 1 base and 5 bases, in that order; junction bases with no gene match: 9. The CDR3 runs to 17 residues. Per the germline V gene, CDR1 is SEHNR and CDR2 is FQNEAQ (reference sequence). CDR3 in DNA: TGTGCCAGCAGCTTAGGGGTTGCACAGGGGGCACATCAGCCCCAGCATTTT. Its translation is CASSLGVAQGAHQPQHF.

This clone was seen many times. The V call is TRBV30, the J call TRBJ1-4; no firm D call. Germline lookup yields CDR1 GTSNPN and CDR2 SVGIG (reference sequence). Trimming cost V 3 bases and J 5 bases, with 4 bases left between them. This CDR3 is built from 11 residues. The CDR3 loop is CAWSWNEKLFF. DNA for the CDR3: TGTGCCTGGAGCTGGAATGAAAAACTGTTTTTT.

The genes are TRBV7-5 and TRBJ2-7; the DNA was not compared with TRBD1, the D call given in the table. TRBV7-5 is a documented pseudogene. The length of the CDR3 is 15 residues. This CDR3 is CARSLGQGASYEQYF. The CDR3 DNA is TGTGCCAGAAGCTTAGGACAGGGGGCCTCCTACGAGCAGTACTTC.